These T cell receptor beta chains were read from a single sample in a study of blood T cell repertoires in COVID-19. TCRdb's copy holds only in-frame clones and misses some; the assay was immunoSEQ multiplex PCR. Of about 130,000 clones listed, about 86% are singletons. Sequencing used PBMCs or T cells enriched from blood (not recorded which). Receptors originate from a woman between 45 and 65 years old who had recovered from COVID-19. Each CDR3 is given with its conserved first and last residue. D genes are given only for firm matches. A row's size may be missing; if present it is once, few, many or a size class.

CDR3aa	CDR3nt	v_gene	j_gene	abundance	d_gene
CSAHREETQYF	TGCAGTGCCCACAGGGAAGAGACCCAGTACTTC	TRBV20-1	TRBJ2-5	NA	NA
CASSYPDRGSYGYTF	TGTGCCAGCAGTTACCCGGACAGGGGGAGTTACGGCTACACCTTC	TRBV6-5	TRBJ1-2	NA	TRBD1
CASSQGGTGNTGELFF	TGCGCCAGCAGCCAAGGGGGGACAGGGAACACCGGGGAGCTGTTTTTT	TRBV4-1	TRBJ2-2	NA	TRBD1
CASSFSGPRQPQHF	TGTGCCAGTAGTTTTTCAGGGCCCCGACAGCCCCAGCATTTT	TRBV19	TRBJ1-5	NA	NA
CASSVEGRRRTTDTQYF	TGTGCCAGCAGCGTAGAGGGCCGCCGGAGGACCACAGATACGCAGTATTTT	TRBV9	TRBJ2-3	NA	NA
CASRQGNTEAFF	TGTGCCAGCAGACAGGGGAACACTGAAGCTTTCTTT	TRBV6-4	TRBJ1-1	NA	NA
CASSPSGWHGETQYF	TGTGCCAGCAGTCCCTCGGGGTGGCATGGAGAGACCCAGTACTTC	TRBV6-2/TRBV6-3	TRBJ2-5	once	NA
CASSVPPTEAFF	TGTGCCAGCAGCGTCCCTCCTACTGAAGCTTTCTTT	TRBV9	TRBJ1-1	NA	NA
CASSEGDRESGELFF	TGTGCCAGTTCGGAAGGGGACAGGGAATCCGGGGAGCTGTTTTTT	TRBV19	TRBJ2-2	once	TRBD1
CASSPYRNSYNEQFF	TGTGCCAGCAGCCCCTACAGAAACTCCTACAATGAGCAGTTCTTC	TRBV6-2/TRBV6-3	TRBJ2-1	NA	NA
CASSLLQEGHEQYF	TGTGCCAGCAGTTTATTGCAGGAGGGCCACGAGCAGTACTTC	TRBV27	TRBJ2-7	NA	NA
CASSLQGYSNQPQHF	TGCGCCAGCAGCTTACAGGGGTATAGCAATCAGCCCCAGCATTTT	TRBV5-1	TRBJ1-5	once	TRBD1
CATSRSTGSYEQYF	TGTGCCACCAGCAGATCAACAGGGTCCTACGAGCAGTACTTC	TRBV15	TRBJ2-7	NA	NA